This TCR beta chain derives from a study of cytomegalovirus exposure and HLA in healthy donors. General observations from the study: Rarity held for most TCR sequences, but there were some public TCRs that occurred in many donors.

Sequencing was performed with immunoSEQ multiplex PCR; in TCRdb, only in-frame clones are kept and a portion is missing. The data contain fewer than 250,000 clones, around four fifths of them singletons. The germline V gene encodes CDR1 SGHRS and CDR2 YFSETQ. The V gene end was trimmed by 5 bases and the J gene end by 0 bases; junction bases not matched to a gene: 4. This CDR3 region has 15 residues. On this clone itself: The antigen remains undetermined.

The chain uses TRBV5-1 and TRBJ2-7, with 11 bases fitting TRBD2. This receptor was taken from a woman aged 18 to 35 in good health and CMV-seronegative. Sequencing was done on a sample of PBMCs. CDR3 residues: CASSLLAGVSYEQYF. DNA of the CDR3: TGCGCCAGCAGTCTACTAGCGGGGGTCTCCTACGAGCAGTACTTC. The full variable domain, its missing parts supplied by reference TRBV5-1 and TRBJ2-7, is KAGVTQTPRYLIKTRGQQVTLSCSPISGHRSVSWYQQTPGQGLQFLFEYFSETQRNKGNFPGRFSGRQFSNSRSEMNVSTLELGDSALYLCASSLLAGVSYEQYFGPGTRLTVT.